This TCR beta chain comes out of a study of Graves' ophthalmopathy and Graves' hyperthyroidism. RNA transcripts yielded amplified TCR beta CDR3 regions. HTBI primers primed a first-round RT-PCR, and a second-round multiplex PCR followed. TCRdb processed the multiplex PCR reads anew with MiXCR; each CDR3 protein has one entry. The sample gives some 520,000 distinct CDR3 sequences, roughly an eighth of which show up once; about a tenth is in the top ten. This clonotype was counted many times. The source of this sequence is a woman aged 30 to 39 with Graves' ophthalmopathy. The sample consisted of blood.

CDR3 in DNA: TGTGCCAGCAGCTCAAAAGCGGGAGTGATCTACGAGCAGTACTTC. Protein sequence: CASSSKAGVIYEQYF. The chain combines TRBV11-2 with TRBJ2-7; 8 nucleotides match TRBD2. The CDR3 length is 15 residues. Germline CDR1 and CDR2: SGHAT and FQNNGV. V trimming: 4 bases; J trimming: 3 bases; junction bases outside the gene matches: 8.